The 5 T cell receptor beta chains below were found in one sample sequenced in a study of T-cell reconstitution after alpha-beta-depleted transplantation in children. Library preparation (for TCRbeta) was performed with unique molecular identifiers. Each CDR3 protein gets one entry after TCRdb re-called the PCR reads with MiXCR. The data hold hundreds of thousands of distinct CDR3 sequences, with 10% to 15% observed a single time. The source was PBMCs, mostly from graft donor cells, collected 360 days after TCRalphabeta/CD19-depleted stem cell transplant. Receptors were obtained from a male patient younger than 18 who had a stem cell transplant for acute myeloid leukemia, so the T cells may come from the graft donor.

The chain links TRBV18 to TRBJ2-3; 14 bases fit TRBD2. Germline CDR1 KGHSH, CDR2 LQKENI. V gave up 3 bases and J gave up 2 bases; unmatched junction bases: 7. This CDR3 is built from 18 residues. The CDR3: CASSPVPGLAGATDTQYF. In DNA, the CDR3 is TGTGCCAGCTCACCTGTCCCGGGACTAGCGGGGGCCACAGATACGCAGTATTTT. The full variable domain, rest sourced from reference TRBV18 and TRBJ2-3, is NAGVMQNPRHLVRRRGQEARLRCSPMKGHSHVYWYRQLPEEGLKFMVYLQKENIIDESGMPKERFSAEFPKEGPSILRIQQVVRGDSAAYFCASSPVPGLAGATDTQYFGPGTRLTVL.

This clonotype showed up many times. The chain joins TRBV29-1 to TRBJ2-7; D gene ambiguous. Germline CDR1 and CDR2: SQVTM and ANQGSEA. CDR3 length: 10 amino acids. V was pared by 4 bases and J by 5 bases, with 6 bases between. The CDR3 loop reads CSVVLDEQYF. The CDR3 region has the DNA TGCAGCGTTGTTTTGGACGAGCAGTACTTC.

This clonotype was detected a few times. The chain has TRBV7-2 and TRBJ2-7; no reliable D call. The CDR3 is made up of 15 amino acids. Trimming stripped 2 bases from V and 3 bases from J, with 14 bases between. In germline, CDR1 is SGHTA, CDR2 FQGNSA. In nucleotides, the CDR3 is TGTGCCAGCAGCTTAAGCTTTCCGGGTGTCTACGAGCAGTACGTC. It encodes CASSLSFPGVYEQYV.

V is TRBV5-1 and J is TRBJ2-6; D gene ambiguous. Germline-derived CDR1 and CDR2 are SGHRS and YFSETQ. Trimming stripped 7 bases from V and 4 bases from J, with 12 bases between. The CDR3 loop spans 14 amino acids. The CDR3 is CASSEALGANVLTF. The CDR3 nucleotides read TGCGCCAGCTCGGAAGCGTTAGGGGCCAACGTCCTGACTTTC.

This clonotype appeared a few times. The V call is TRBV10-3, the J call TRBJ2-7; the match to TRBD2 covers 10 bases. Germline CDR1 and CDR2: ENHRY and SYGVKD. The CDR3 is 14 residues long. The J segment lost 5 bases and the V segment lost 7 bases, leaving 8 bases of the junction unmatched. The chain's CDR3 is CAIMASGSRNEQYF. The CDR3 DNA reads TGTGCCATCATGGCTAGCGGGAGTAGGAACGAGCAGTACTTC.